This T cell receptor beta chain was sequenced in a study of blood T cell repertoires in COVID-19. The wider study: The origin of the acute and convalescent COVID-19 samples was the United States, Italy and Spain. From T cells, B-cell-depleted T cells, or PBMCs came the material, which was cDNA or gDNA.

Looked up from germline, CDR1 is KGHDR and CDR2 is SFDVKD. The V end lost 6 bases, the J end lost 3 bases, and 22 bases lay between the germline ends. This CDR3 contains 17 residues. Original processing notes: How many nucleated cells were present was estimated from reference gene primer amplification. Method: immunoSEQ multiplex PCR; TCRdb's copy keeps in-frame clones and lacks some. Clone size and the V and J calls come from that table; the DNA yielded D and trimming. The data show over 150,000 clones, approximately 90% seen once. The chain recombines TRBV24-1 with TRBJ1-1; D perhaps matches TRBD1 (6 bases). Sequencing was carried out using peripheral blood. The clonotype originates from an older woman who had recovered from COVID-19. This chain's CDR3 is CATSPNSPRGTDTEAFF. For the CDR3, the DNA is TGTGCCACCAGTCCCAATTCCCCCAGGGGCACGGACACTGAAGCTTTCTTT.